The 16 T cell receptor beta chains below come from one sample, sequenced in a study of blood T cell repertoires in COVID-19. Produced via immunoSEQ multiplex PCR; TCRdb's table is partial and in-frame only. The profile shows about 250,000 clones, approximately 89% of them singletons. Source material: peripheral blood. These receptors all stem from a woman under 40 with COVID-19, enrolled during active disease.

V gene TRBV4-1 combines with J gene TRBJ2-1; 7 bases are a match to TRBD1. V was clipped by 0 bases and J by 7 bases; unmatched bases: 12. This CDR3 is built from 17 residues. Germline-derived CDR1 and CDR2 are MGHRA and YSYEKL. This CDR3 is CASSQDPYRGGRNEQFF. The CDR3, as DNA: TGCGCCAGCAGCCAAGACCCATACAGGGGCGGACGAAATGAGCAGTTCTTC.

The chain links TRBV3-1 (or the pseudogene TRBV3-2) to TRBJ2-3; maybe TRBD2 (6 bases). V lost 1 base, J lost 14 bases, and 22 bases lay in between. The CDR3 sequence is 15 residues long. CDR1 and CDR2 (germline): LGHDT, YNNKEL (reference sequence). The CDR3 is CASSQGGLAGTRGYF. CDR3 coding DNA: TGTGCCAGCAGCCAAGGAGGGTTGGCGGGGACCCGAGGGTATTTT.

The chain employs TRBV15 and TRBJ1-1; D perhaps matches TRBD1 (5 bases). V lost 1 base and J 3 bases, leaving 12 bases between the germline ends. CDR3 length: 15 residues. Looked up from germline, CDR1 is LNHNV and CDR2 is YYDKDF (reference sequence). The CDR3 is CATSRAGGGDTEAFF. In DNA form, the CDR3 reads TGTGCCACCAGCAGAGCGGGGGGTGGGGACACTGAAGCTTTCTTT.

The chain uses TRBV7-2 and TRBJ1-3; D uncertain. Germline V gene sequence: CDR1 SGHTA, CDR2 FQGNSA. V was trimmed by 3 bases and J by 0 bases, leaving 12 bases between them. The CDR3 is made up of 16 amino acids. Here the CDR3 reads CASSFRGANSGNTIYF. Here the CDR3 DNA reads TGTGCCAGCAGCTTTCGGGGAGCCAACTCTGGAAACACCATATATTTT. Filled out from reference TRBV7-2 and TRBJ1-3, the complete variable domain reads GAGVSQSPSNKVTEKGKDVELRCDPISGHTALYWYRQSLGQGLEFLIYFQGNSAPDKSGLPSDRFSAERTGGSVSTLTIQRTQQEDSAVYLCASSFRGANSGNTIYFGEGSWLTVV.

The rearrangement joins TRBV5-1 to TRBJ1-2; 12 bases line up with TRBD1. V trimming: 4 bases; J trimming: 2 bases; junction bases outside the gene matches: 9. CDR3 length: 17 amino acids. Germline values: CDR1 SGHRS, CDR2 YFSETQ. CDR3 nucleotides: TGCGCCAGCAGCCCGGGACAGGGGGCGCTTCCCAACTATGGCTACACCTTC. Translation: CASSPGQGALPNYGYTF.

J is TRBJ2-7 and V is TRBV5-6; 8 bases line up with TRBD1. Germline V CDR1 and CDR2: SGHDT, YYEEEE. This CDR3 contains 13 residues. Trimming cost V 4 bases and J 6 bases; bases outside gene matches: 6. The CDR3 sequence is CASSKTGVGEQYV. The CDR3 DNA is TGTGCCAGCAGCAAGACAGGGGTGGGCGAGCAGTACGTC.

The chain combines TRBV6-6 with TRBJ2-1, with 13 positions matching TRBD2. With V trimmed by 2 bases and J by 9 bases, 4 bases remained unmatched. The V gene's germline CDR1 is MNHNY and CDR2 SVGAGI (reference sequence). The CDR3 extends over 15 amino acids. The CDR3 nucleotides read TGTGCCAGCAGTTACGGGAGGACTAGCGGGAGTGAGCAGTTCTTC. Protein product: CASSYGRTSGSEQFF.

This chain links TRBV6-4 with TRBJ2-3, with 8 bases lining up with TRBD1. The CDR3 has 15 amino acids. Trimming cost V 6 bases and J 4 bases; bases outside gene matches: 9. The V gene's germline CDR1 is MRHNA and CDR2 SNTAGT. CDR3 sequence (DNA): TGTGCCAGCAGCGAAGGACAGGGCGGGGCAGATACGCAGTATTTT. Translated, it gives CASSEGQGGADTQYF.

The rearrangement links TRBV5-6 to TRBJ1-6; D remains ambiguous. The CDR3 loop spans 14 amino acids. Germline V lookup: CDR1 SGHDT, CDR2 YYEEEE. The V end lost 0 bases, the J end lost 5 bases, and 6 bases lay between the germline ends. The CDR3 sequence is CASSLVQNNSPLHF. CDR3 in DNA: TGTGCCAGCAGCTTGGTCCAGAATAATTCACCCCTCCACTTT.

Written as DNA, the CDR3 is TGCGCCAGCAGCTTGGAAACGGATCAGCCCCAGCATTTT. It yields the protein CASSLETDQPQHF. The chain couples TRBV5-1 to TRBJ1-5; D not resolved. V was shortened by 0 bases and J by 5 bases, with 6 bases between the two germline ends. The CDR3 spans 13 residues. Germline V gene data show CDR1 as SGHRS and CDR2 as YFSETQ.

This clone has a handful of counts. This chain connects TRBV21-1 to TRBJ2-1; no DNA check was done on the table's D call, TRBD2. TRBV21-1 is deemed a pseudogene. The CDR3 has 18 amino acids. DNA for the CDR3: TGTGCCAGCAGCAGGACAGGGAAGGGACTAGCGGGCGACAATGAGCAGTTCTTC. Translated, it gives CASSRTGKGLAGDNEQFF.

The chain joins TRBV9 to TRBJ2-5, with D possibly being TRBD2 (6 bases). Trimming pared 3 bases from V and 1 base from J, leaving 16 bases between. Germline CDR1 reads SGDLS; CDR2 reads YYNGEE. The CDR3 has 16 amino acids. CDR3 coding DNA: TGTGCCAGCAGCGCCGGGAGACACCCACTCCAAGAGACCCAGTACTTC. Its protein product is CASSAGRHPLQETQYF.

The chain links TRBV9 to TRBJ2-1, with TRBD1 identical over 12 bases. V was clipped by 4 bases and J by 8 bases; unmatched bases: 10. CDR3 length: 16 residues. Germline V gene sequence: CDR1 SGDLS, CDR2 YYNGEE. The CDR3 DNA sequence: TGTGCCAGCAGCATAACCGGGACAGGGGGCCGATATGAGCAGTTCTTC. It codes for CASSITGTGGRYEQFF.

For the CDR3, the DNA is TGTGCCAGCAGCTTCATGGCCCCATTCTACGAGCAGTACGTC. This translates into CASSFMAPFYEQYV. The chain couples TRBV7-2 to TRBJ2-7; D remains ambiguous. This CDR3 has 14 amino acids. Trimming stripped 3 bases from V and 3 bases from J, with 12 bases between. Germline CDR1 SGHTA, CDR2 FQGNSA.

This clone occurred a few times. The rearrangement links TRBV6-6 to TRBJ2-2; D unresolved. Deletions cut 5 bases from V and 4 bases from J, with 23 bases between. Germline V gene lookup returns CDR1 MNHNY and CDR2 SVGAGI (reference sequence). CDR3 length: 18 residues. DNA for the CDR3: TGTGCCAGCAGTCTAGAGGTTGGTGCGCCTGTTATCACCGGGGAGCTGTTTTTT. Its translation: CASSLEVGAPVITGELFF.

The chain recombines TRBV6-2 or TRBV6-3 with TRBJ1-3, with D unclear. V lost 5 bases and J lost 0, with 8 bases in between. The CDR3 is 14 residues long. The V gene's germline CDR1 is MNHEY and CDR2 SVGEGT. DNA for the CDR3: TGTGCCAGCAGTCTACAGAGCTCTGGAAACACCATATATTTT. Protein product: CASSLQSSGNTIYF.